This T cell receptor (beta chain) is drawn from a study of blood T cells in healthy people across ages. Germline V gene data show CDR1 as SGHTA and CDR2 as FQGNSA. This CDR3 has 14 amino acids. The V gene end was trimmed by 1 base and the J gene end by 9 bases; junction bases not matched to a gene: 5. This clonotype was seen only a few times. Together with a sample-barcoded 5' primer, a J-beta primer mix was included in a second PCR lasting about 6 to 11 cycles. Each CDR3 protein gets one entry after TCRdb re-called the 5' RACE reads with MiXCR. This sample yields approximately 960,000 distinct CDR3 sequences, of which just under 30% are seen a single time; roughly a tenth belongs to the top ten. The data were also submitted as part of a second study, on T cells of mothers and their children.

The genes are TRBV7-2 and TRBJ2-1; the match to TRBD1 covers 8 bases. This TCR derives from a woman aged 40 to 50 in good health. Sequencing input: blood. Here the CDR3 reads CASSLVVRGREQFF. The CDR3 DNA reads as TGTGCCAGCAGCTTAGTGGTCAGGGGGCGTGAGCAGTTCTTC.